This record covers a single T cell receptor (beta chain). This entry belongs to a study of cytomegalovirus exposure and HLA in healthy donors. V dropped 4 bases and J dropped 0 bases, with 11 bases sitting between them. The germline gives CDR1 SGHNT, CDR2 YYREEE (reference sequence). CDR3 length: 16 amino acids. The PCR employed 60 Vbeta primers together with 13 Jbeta primers. Only in-frame clones appear in the TCRdb table, and some are missing; sequencing was by immunoSEQ multiplex PCR. Among 65,000 to 95,000 clones, 79% were seen once, and the ten largest hold over 2%. The sequenced material came from PBMCs. The clonotype was recovered from a man aged 25-45 years in good health and CMV-seronegative. J is TRBJ2-6 and V is TRBV5-4; D may be TRBD1 (6 bases). The CDR3 region is CASSQNRDSGANVLTF. DNA of the CDR3: TGTGCCAGCAGCCAGAACAGGGACTCTGGGGCCAACGTCCTGACTTTC.